This entry concerns a single TCR beta chain. This sample is part of a study of blood T cells in healthy people across ages. Looked up from germline, CDR1 is MNHNS and CDR2 is SASEGT. CDR3 length: 13 amino acids. V dropped 6 bases and J dropped 2; count of bases not matched to a gene: 1. Drawing of peripheral blood yielded about 10 milliliters from each donor. The use of a sample-barcoded 5' primer and a J-beta primer mix characterized a second PCR of roughly 7 to 11 cycles. TCRdb fed the 5' RACE reads into MiXCR, producing one record per CDR3 protein. This sample has fewer than 750,000 distinct CDR3 sequences; about 50% occur once, and the top ten carry roughly 13%.

Sequenced input: blood. The chain combines TRBV6-1 with TRBJ2-7; TRBD1 aligns across 10 bases. This TCR came from a woman aged 80 or over in good health. This chain's CDR3 is CASRGTGAYEQYF. CDR3 in DNA: TGTGCCAGCAGGGGGACAGGGGCCTACGAGCAGTACTTC.